This T cell receptor beta chain was recorded in a study of PD-1 blockade in classical Hodgkin lymphoma. Points from the study as a whole: Underlying causes for the observed repertoire differences were not defined, possibly disease activity or prior therapy. Those starting nivolumab under 1 year post-ASCT were excluded.

In the case of this clone: Its target is unknown.

Every single patient, without exception, relapsed after autologous stem cell transplantation, and brentuximab vedotin exposure varied. Looked up from germline, CDR1 is GTSNPN and CDR2 is SVGIG (reference sequence). The CDR3 covers 14 residues. The V end was cut by 2 bases, the J end by 4 bases, with 14 bases between. Clones were read by immunoSEQ multiplex PCR, and TCRdb kept only the in-frame ones, dropping some. The sample yields roughly 97,000 clones, roughly 88% seen once. This clonotype was obtained from a human donor with classical Hodgkin lymphoma. The V gene is TRBV30, the J gene TRBJ1-2; maybe TRBD1 (5 bases). This specimen consisted of peripheral blood mononuclear cells (PBMCs), obtained at baseline. The CDR3 DNA sequence: TGTGCCTGGAGTAAGGAGGGGTCCTTCTATGGCTACACCTTC. As protein: CAWSKEGSFYGYTF.